This passage covers 5 T cell receptor beta chains from one sample sequenced in a study of cytotoxic CD8 clonotypes in ibrutinib-treated CLL. Produced via immunoSEQ multiplex PCR; TCRdb's table is partial and in-frame only. Here the sample spans 150,000 to 250,000 clones, about 72% being singletons. The material was PBMCs, obtained after 24 months of ibrutinib treatment. The receptors derive from a human donor with chronic lymphocytic leukemia.

V usage is TRBV28 and J usage is TRBJ2-7; D unresolved. The CDR3 has 15 amino acids. V was cut by 6 bases and J by 4 bases, with 19 bases left in between. CDR1 and CDR2 from the germline V gene are MDHEN and SYDVKM. As DNA, the CDR3 is TGTGCCAGCAGCCTGGTCCCTCTCTTTCAATACGAGCAGTACTTC. Translating it yields CASSLVPLFQYEQYF.

The rearrangement links TRBV6-5 to TRBJ2-7; D gene uncertain. The CDR3 is 14 amino acids. The germline gives CDR1 MNHEY, CDR2 SVGAGI. Trimming removed 3 bases at V and 5 bases at J, with 14 bases between. The CDR3, as DNA: TGTGCCAGCAGTTATTTTTCTTTGCGTCACGAGCAGTACTTC. This sequence encodes CASSYFSLRHEQYF.

This clone was detected only a few times. The rearrangement uses TRBV5-1 and TRBJ2-7; 7 bases are shared with TRBD2. The germline V gene has CDR1 SGHRS and CDR2 YFSETQ. This CDR3 is built from 14 residues. Germline trimming cut 4 bases from V and 5 bases from J; bases unmatched to any gene: 9. Here the CDR3 reads CASSLVGGFDEQYF. CDR3 nucleotide sequence: TGCGCCAGCAGCCTCGTCGGGGGGTTCGACGAGCAGTACTTC.

The CDR3 DNA sequence: TGTGCCACCAGGAACAGGGTCTCCTACGAGCAGTACTTC. Translation: CATRNRVSYEQYF. This chain uses TRBV28 with TRBJ2-7, with D tentatively TRBD1 (6 bases). Trimming left V 10 bases short and J 0 bases short, with 13 bases between. This CDR3 spans 13 amino acids. Germline V lookup: CDR1 MDHEN, CDR2 SYDVKM.

The rearrangement links TRBV5-6 to TRBJ2-7; 11 nucleotides align to TRBD2. V lost 5 bases, J lost 5 bases, and 6 bases stayed unmatched. Germline CDR1 SGHDT, CDR2 YYEEEE. The CDR3 is made up of 14 amino acids. The CDR3 DNA reads as TGTGCCAGCAGTCCCGGGACTAGCGGAGACGAGCAGTACTTC. This codes for CASSPGTSGDEQYF.